These T cell receptor beta chains were read from a single sample in a study of CD8 T cells in ankylosing spondylitis. TCRdb re-called the 5' RACE reads with MiXCR, one entry per CDR3 protein. The sample has 250,000 to 350,000 distinct CDR3 sequences; 6.5% to 10% are singletons. The sequenced sample consisted of blood, either unsorted or a sorted T cell fraction (not recorded which). These TCRs come from a male donor with ankylosing spondylitis. CDR3s include the opening cysteine and the closing phenylalanine or tryptophan. Fields, in order: CDR3 length, V gene, J gene, D gene, clone size, CDR3 DNA, CDR3 protein. The D gene is left open where the match is weak. Clone sizes are given selectively: once, few, many, or a class where the clone is expanded.

>14|TRBV4-1|TRBJ1-2|TRBD1|few
TGCGCCAGCAGCCCGACAGGGGGCGCGGCCGGCTACACCTTC
CASSPTGGAAGYTF
>14|TRBV24-1|TRBJ2-1|.|few
TGTGCCACCAGTGCCAGCGGTGTGTACAATGAGCAGTTCTTC
CATSASGVYNEQFF
>14|TRBV19|TRBJ2-5|TRBD2|few
TGTGCCAGTAGTATGGCTAGCGGGGGAGAGACCCAGTACTTC
CASSMASGGETQYF
>15|TRBV20-1|TRBJ2-7|TRBD2|few
TGCAGTGCTAGGGACCTTAGCGGGAGGGTAGACGAGCAGTACTTC
CSARDLSGRVDEQYF
>16|TRBV5-1|TRBJ2-1|TRBD1|few
TGCGCCAGCAGCTTGCGACAGGGGCCATCCTACAATGAGCAGTTCTTC
CASSLRQGPSYNEQFF
>13|TRBV20-1|TRBJ2-4|.|many
TGCAGTGCTGGAGATTTAGCCAAAAACATTCAGTACTTC
CSAGDLAKNIQYF
>14|TRBV4-1|TRBJ2-2|.|few
TGCGCCAGCAGCCAACGGACTGGGACCGGGGAGCTGTTTTTT
CASSQRTGTGELFF
>19|TRBV28|TRBJ2-7|TRBD2|.
TGTGCCAGCCACAAATCCGGGACTAGCGGAAATTTCCGCTCCTACGAGCAGTACTTC
CASHKSGTSGNFRSYEQYF
>15|TRBV12-3/TRBV12-4|TRBJ2-2|TRBD2|.
TGTGCCAGCAGTTCGGGACTAGGGGACACCGGGGAGCTGTTTTTT
CASSSGLGDTGELFF
>14|TRBV7-2|TRBJ2-6|.|.
TGTGCCAGCAGCCAAACGACGCCAACCAACGTCCTGACTTTC
CASSQTTPTNVLTF
>11|TRBV29-1|TRBJ2-1|.|many
TGCAGCGTTGCGGGGATCAATGAGCAGTTCTTC
CSVAGINEQFF